One and the same sample provided the 15 T cell receptor beta chains below, sequenced in a study of beta chain features in type 1 diabetes (dated by TCRdb to between 2017 and 2018). Receptor libraries were prepared by the immunoSEQ multiplex PCR assay. The entire amount of isolated RNA was reverse transcribed using the High Capacity cDNA Reverse Transcription Kit, so the sequenced TCRB transcripts were expressed ones. Held by TCRdb, this immuneACCESS table contains in-frame sequences only and omits some clones. Under half of the omission traces to an unresolved V gene where checked; the cause of the rest is unknown. The sample yields roughly 290,000 clones; around 7.8% were counted once. 1% of the sample belongs to the ten largest clones. Sequencing was carried out using central memory CD4+ T cells from blood. These receptors all come from a woman between 18 and 29 years old in good health.

The chain carries TRBV4-2 and TRBJ1-4; possible D gene TRBD1, 5 bases. The CDR3 runs 16 residues. V lost 4 bases, J lost 2 bases, and 14 bases lay in between. CDR1 LGHNA and CDR2 YNFKEQ come from the germline V gene. CDR3 nucleotides: TGTGCCAGCAGCCCCCACGGGGACGGGACTAATGAAAAACTGTTTTTT. Its translation is CASSPHGDGTNEKLFF.

This clone occurred many times. Other DNA sequences within the sample encode an identical CDR3. The chain combines TRBV7-9 with TRBJ2-3; D call uncertain. Germline CDR1 reads SEHNR; CDR2 reads FQNEAQ (reference sequence). CDR3 size: 13 residues. Trimming shortened V by 1 base and J by 1 base, and 3 bases separated the two germline ends. The CDR3 is CASSLVGTDTQYF. For the CDR3, the DNA is TGTGCCAGCAGCTTAGTTGGCACAGATACGCAGTATTTT.

This clone was detected a few times. The J gene is TRBJ2-7, the V gene TRBV30; D possibly corresponds to TRBD2 (5 bases). The V end was cut by 5 bases, the J end by 7 bases, with 18 bases between. CDR1 and CDR2 from the germline V gene are GTSNPN and SVGIG (reference sequence). The CDR3 runs 13 residues. In DNA, the CDR3 is TGTGCCTGGTCTAGAGGAGGTTCGGTGGAGCAGTACTTC. It translates to CAWSRGGSVEQYF. Variable domain in full (rest from reference TRBV30 and TRBJ2-7): SQTIHQWPATLVQPVGSPLSLECTVEGTSNPNLYWYRQAAGRGLQLLFYSVGIGQISSEVPQNLSASRPQDRQFILSSKKLLLSDSGFYLCAWSRGGSVEQYFGPGTRLTVT.

A few counts support this clone. This chain links TRBV9 with TRBJ2-1; weak D call: TRBD2 (6 bases). CDR3 size: 14 residues. Trimming pared 0 bases from V and 10 bases from J, leaving 14 bases between. The germline gives CDR1 SGDLS, CDR2 YYNGEE. CDR3 sequence: CASSVAGSGREQFF. The CDR3 DNA reads TGTGCCAGCAGCGTAGCCGGGAGTGGGAGGGAGCAGTTCTTC.

This clone was seen a handful of times. The rearrangement joins TRBV7-2 to TRBJ1-5; 9 bases agree with TRBD1. V gave up 4 bases and J gave up 6 bases; unmatched junction bases: 7. Germline loops: CDR1 SGHTA, CDR2 FQGNSA. CDR3 length equals 15 residues. In nucleotides, the CDR3 is TGTGCCAGCAGCTACAGGGGGCGCGGGCCTCAGCCCCAGCATTTT. This translates into CASSYRGRGPQPQHF.

The chain joins TRBV7-2 to TRBJ1-1; no definite D call. Trimming cost V 6 bases and J 5 bases, with 7 bases left between them. CDR1 SGHTA and CDR2 FQGNSA come from the germline V gene. The CDR3 is made up of 11 amino acids. The CDR3, as DNA: TGTGCCAGCAGTGCCCGGACTGAAGCTTTCTTT. Translated: CASSARTEAFF.

This chain links TRBV5-1 with TRBJ2-3, with D unclear. Germline loops: CDR1 SGHRS, CDR2 YFSETQ. V gave up 0 bases and J gave up 4 bases, with 15 bases separating them. The CDR3 has 16 amino acids. The CDR3 region has the DNA TGCGCCAGCAGCTTGGGGGCCAATTCAATCCCAGATACGCAGTATTTT. It specifies CASSLGANSIPDTQYF.

The chain combines TRBV2 with TRBJ1-5, with 7 nucleotides matching TRBD1. CDR3 length: 15 residues. The ends lost 5 bases at V and 1 base at J; junction bases unmatched: 5. Looked up from germline, CDR1 is SNHLY and CDR2 is FYNNEI. The CDR3 sequence: CASSPTGVSNQPQHF. CDR3 DNA: TGTGCCAGCAGTCCCACAGGGGTAAGCAATCAGCCCCAGCATTTT.

This clone has only a few counts. The chain joins TRBV9 to TRBJ2-1; weak D call: TRBD2 (6 bases). This CDR3 spans 14 amino acids. Trimming removed 4 bases at V and 8 bases at J, with 16 bases between. Germline assignment: CDR1 SGDLS and CDR2 YYNGEE. CDR3 nucleotides: TGTGCCAGCAGCCGCGGGACGGACCGTTATGAGCAGTTCTTC. Its protein is CASSRGTDRYEQFF.

This clone was picked up a small number of times. The chain employs TRBV27 and TRBJ1-1; tentative D call: TRBD1 (6 bases). The CDR3 consists of 15 residues. Trimming cost V 4 bases and J 4 bases, with 16 bases left between them. Per germline, CDR1 MNHEY and CDR2 SMNVEV (reference sequence). CDR3 in amino acids: CASSSIGGRATEAFF. The CDR3 region has the DNA TGTGCCAGCAGTTCCATAGGGGGGAGGGCCACTGAAGCTTTCTTT.

This chain joins TRBV7-8 and TRBJ1-5; D gene uncertain. Germline assignment: CDR1 SGHVS and CDR2 FQNEAQ. The CDR3 contains 15 residues. V was cut by 5 bases and J by 7 bases, with 18 bases left in between. For the CDR3, the DNA is TGTGCCAGCAGCCCCCAAACGGGGATGGGACAGCCCCAGCATTTT. It codes for CASSPQTGMGQPQHF.

The genes are TRBV5-1 and TRBJ1-6; D remains ambiguous. Germline lookup yields CDR1 SGHRS and CDR2 YFSETQ. V lost 4 bases and J 8 bases, leaving 10 bases between the germline ends. The CDR3 is made up of 13 amino acids. CDR3: CASSSSWDSPLHF. The CDR3 DNA is TGCGCCAGCAGCAGTTCATGGGATTCACCCCTCCACTTT. Looking up the rest from reference TRBV5-1 and TRBJ1-6 gives the full variable domain: KAGVTQTPRYLIKTRGQQVTLSCSPISGHRSVSWYQQTPGQGLQFLFEYFSETQRNKGNFPGRFSGRQFSNSRSEMNVSTLELGDSALYLCASSSSWDSPLHFGNGTRLTVT.

This clone was detected only once. J is TRBJ1-2 and V is TRBV7-8; no clear D. Germline V gene lookup returns CDR1 SGHVS and CDR2 FQNEAQ. Trimming shortened V by 0 bases and J by 4 bases, and 15 bases separated the two germline ends. The CDR3 loop spans 16 amino acids. CDR3 protein: CASSLATEMRAYGYTF. Here the CDR3 DNA reads TGTGCCAGCAGCTTAGCGACGGAGATGAGGGCCTATGGCTACACCTTC.

This chain connects TRBV4-3 to TRBJ1-3, with 11 positions matching TRBD1. Germline trimming cut 1 base from V and 0 bases from J; bases unmatched to any gene: 11. The V gene's germline CDR1 is LGHNA and CDR2 YSLEER. The CDR3 runs to 20 residues. In nucleotides, the CDR3 is TGCGCCAGCAGCCAAGTGTATAGGACAGGGGGCTTAGGCTCTGGAAACACCATATATTTT. It encodes CASSQVYRTGGLGSGNTIYF.

This clone showed up just a few times. The conserved closing phenylalanine or tryptophan is absent in this CDR3, likely reflecting a read error. The limits of the CDR3 on the DNA are not certain, so only TCRdb's listed CDR3 is given. The chain uses TRBV2 and TRBJ2-7; the table's D gene call, TRBD2, was not cross checked with the DNA. 12 amino acids form the CDR3, both terminal residues included. Germline-derived CDR1 and CDR2 are SNHLY and FYNNEI. The CDR3 loop reads CASSVSGPLLSA.